The rows below give T cell receptor beta chains drawn from one sample of a study of blood T cell repertoires in COVID-19. TCRdb's table, derived via immunoSEQ multiplex PCR, lists solely in-frame clones and lacks some. The table lists 70,000 or so clones, around three quarters of them singletons. The specimen sequenced was peripheral blood. These receptors were taken from a human donor in a cohort sampled during active COVID-19. Both conserved end residues are part of each CDR3. D genes are given only for firm matches.

CDR3aa: CASSWTGLNTGELFF; v_gene: TRBV28; j_gene: TRBJ2-2; d_gene: TRBD1
CDR3aa: CAIGPGEGTEAFF; v_gene: TRBV10-3; j_gene: TRBJ1-1; d_gene: .
CDR3aa: CASSFPGQNNGYTF; v_gene: TRBV6-2/TRBV6-3; j_gene: TRBJ1-2; d_gene: TRBD1
CDR3aa: CASSFAGDNEKLFF; v_gene: TRBV27; j_gene: TRBJ1-4; d_gene: .
CDR3aa: CASSAGGREVGNEQFF; v_gene: TRBV10-1; j_gene: TRBJ2-1; d_gene: TRBD2
CDR3aa: CASSYRGRSYEQYF; v_gene: TRBV6-5; j_gene: TRBJ2-7; d_gene: .
CDR3aa: CASSLYRDRGNYGYTF; v_gene: TRBV7-8; j_gene: TRBJ1-2; d_gene: TRBD1
CDR3aa: CASSRQGADSPLHF; v_gene: TRBV3-1/TRBV3-2; j_gene: TRBJ1-6; d_gene: TRBD1
CDR3aa: CANSDKYNSPLHF; v_gene: TRBV6-5; j_gene: TRBJ1-6; d_gene: .
CDR3aa: CASKGGMGVYEQYF; v_gene: TRBV2; j_gene: TRBJ2-7; d_gene: .
CDR3aa: CASSPGTSGPSTDTQYF; v_gene: TRBV11-2; j_gene: TRBJ2-3; d_gene: TRBD2
CDR3aa: CASTPRPREENYGYTF; v_gene: TRBV4-2; j_gene: TRBJ1-2; d_gene: .
CDR3aa: CASSLGHENTGELFF; v_gene: TRBV5-1; j_gene: TRBJ2-2; d_gene: .
CDR3aa: CASSLGLGREAGELFF; v_gene: TRBV28; j_gene: TRBJ2-2; d_gene: TRBD2
CDR3aa: CASSLVTGSGNTIYF; v_gene: TRBV7-2; j_gene: TRBJ1-3; d_gene: .
CDR3aa: CASSGTPQPRNYGYTF; v_gene: TRBV2; j_gene: TRBJ1-2; d_gene: .
CDR3aa: CASTLGPRGTQYF; v_gene: TRBV28; j_gene: TRBJ2-3; d_gene: .
CDR3aa: CASSHDRTMNTEAFF; v_gene: TRBV4-2; j_gene: TRBJ1-1; d_gene: .
CDR3aa: CASSVATSTGELFF; v_gene: TRBV9; j_gene: TRBJ2-2; d_gene: .
CDR3aa: CASSPRTGAYYGYTF; v_gene: TRBV27; j_gene: TRBJ1-2; d_gene: TRBD1
CDR3aa: CASNRASGSVRTDTQYF; v_gene: TRBV14; j_gene: TRBJ2-3; d_gene: TRBD2
CDR3aa: CASSQWTDGGYTF; v_gene: TRBV3-1/TRBV3-2; j_gene: TRBJ1-2; d_gene: .
CDR3aa: CASSLGGSGSLAYNEQFF; v_gene: TRBV7-2; j_gene: TRBJ2-1; d_gene: TRBD2
CDR3aa: CASSAGGQGTSGEFF; v_gene: TRBV28; j_gene: TRBJ2-1; d_gene: TRBD2
CDR3aa: CASSLAAGLGEQYF; v_gene: TRBV28; j_gene: TRBJ2-7; d_gene: .
CDR3aa: CASSLGHGQGSDEQYF; v_gene: TRBV7-8; j_gene: TRBJ2-7; d_gene: .
CDR3aa: CASSALGSGADTQYF; v_gene: TRBV2; j_gene: TRBJ2-3; d_gene: TRBD2